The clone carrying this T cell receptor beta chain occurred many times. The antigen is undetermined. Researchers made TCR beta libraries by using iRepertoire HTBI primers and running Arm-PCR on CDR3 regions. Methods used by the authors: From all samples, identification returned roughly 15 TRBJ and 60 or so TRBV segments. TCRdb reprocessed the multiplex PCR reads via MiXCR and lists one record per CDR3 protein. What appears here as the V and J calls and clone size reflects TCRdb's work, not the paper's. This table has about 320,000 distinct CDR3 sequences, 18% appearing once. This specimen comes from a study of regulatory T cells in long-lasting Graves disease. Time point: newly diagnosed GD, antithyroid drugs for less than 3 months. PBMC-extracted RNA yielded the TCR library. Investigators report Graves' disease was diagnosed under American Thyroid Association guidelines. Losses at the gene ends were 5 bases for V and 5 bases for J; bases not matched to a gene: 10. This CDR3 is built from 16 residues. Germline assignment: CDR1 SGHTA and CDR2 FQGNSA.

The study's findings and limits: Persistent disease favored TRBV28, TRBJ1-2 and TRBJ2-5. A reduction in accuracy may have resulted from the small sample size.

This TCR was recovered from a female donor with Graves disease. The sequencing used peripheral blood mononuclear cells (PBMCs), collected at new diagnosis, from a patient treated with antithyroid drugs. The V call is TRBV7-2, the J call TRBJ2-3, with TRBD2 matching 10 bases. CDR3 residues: CASSLPASGSEDTQYF. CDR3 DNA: TGTGCCAGCAGCCTCCCCGCTAGCGGGAGTGAAGATACGCAGTATTTT.